This TCR beta chain derives from a study of cytomegalovirus exposure and HLA in healthy donors. Trimming took 7 bases from V and 4 from J, leaving 10 bases between them. Germline CDR1 is SQVTM and CDR2 is ANQGSEA. The CDR3 covers 11 residues. It was with 60 Vbeta and 13 Jbeta primers that the PCR ran. Some clones are missing from TCRdb's copy, which holds only in-frame ones; the method was immunoSEQ multiplex PCR. Of roughly 200,000 clones in the sample, about 83% were seen once. The V gene is TRBV29-1, the J gene TRBJ1-1; TRBD1 might be the D (5 bases). The sequencing sample was made of PBMCs. This receptor was taken from a female donor in good health and CMV-seronegative. The CDR3 coding sequence is TGCAGCGGCGTGGGGGGCACTGAAGCTTTCTTT. This codes for CSGVGGTEAFF.